The present T cell receptor beta chain was sequenced within a study of radiation and T cells in renal cell carcinoma. Comment on this clone: Within the sample, other DNA sequences also encode this same CDR3.

Libraries were prepared by immunoSEQ multiplex PCR; TCRdb keeps only in-frame clonotypes and omits some of them. The top ten hold 5.8% of the sample, which has about 120,000 clones, roughly four fifths seen once. Indicated time point: blood 2 weeks post-SBRT. Described treatment: 15 Gy SBRT to primary tumor, nephrectomy 4 weeks later. Blood was sampled at baseline, 2 weeks and 4 weeks after SBRT. The V and J ends lost 4 bases and 0 bases respectively, with 6 bases between them. Germline assignment: CDR1 SNHLY and CDR2 FYNNEI. The CDR3 extends over 13 amino acids. The starting material was blood, obtained from a patient whose treatment included radiotherapy and nephrectomy. The source of this sequence is a man between 50 and 59 years old with renal cell carcinoma. This chain connects TRBV2 to TRBJ1-2; unclear D gene. In nucleotides, the CDR3 is TGTGCCAGCAGTGGGACCGCTAACTATGGCTACACCTTC. Encoded protein: CASSGTANYGYTF.